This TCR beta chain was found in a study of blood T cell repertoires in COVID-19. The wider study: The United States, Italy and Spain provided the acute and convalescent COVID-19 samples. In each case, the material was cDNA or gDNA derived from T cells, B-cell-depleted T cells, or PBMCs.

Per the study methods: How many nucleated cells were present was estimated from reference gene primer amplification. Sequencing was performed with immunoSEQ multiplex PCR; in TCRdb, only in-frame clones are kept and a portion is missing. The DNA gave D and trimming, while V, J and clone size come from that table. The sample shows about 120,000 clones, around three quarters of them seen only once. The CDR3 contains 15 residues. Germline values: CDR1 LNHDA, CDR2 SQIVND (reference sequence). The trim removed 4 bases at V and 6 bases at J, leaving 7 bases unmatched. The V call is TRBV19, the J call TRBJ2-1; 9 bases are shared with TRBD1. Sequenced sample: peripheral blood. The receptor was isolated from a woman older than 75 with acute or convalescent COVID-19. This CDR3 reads CASSSTGQGINEQFF. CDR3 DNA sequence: TGTGCCAGTAGTAGCACGGGACAGGGTATCAATGAGCAGTTCTTC.